This TCR beta chain came from a study of T-cell reconstitution after alpha-beta-depleted transplantation in children. Overall study results and limits: Diversity of TCRbeta at day 60 was high in some patients, arising from surviving recipient T cells and thymic progenitors. Fresh T-cell production supplied most of the T-cell counts and diversity seen one year after transplant. Several hundred expanded graft clones reportedly supplied alpha-beta T cells about two months after transplant.

Preparation of the TCRbeta library involved a method that used unique molecular identifiers. TCRdb processed the PCR reads anew with MiXCR; each CDR3 protein has one entry. The profile shows 550,000 to 600,000 distinct CDR3 sequences, under 25% of them singletons. Per germline, CDR1 DFQATT and CDR2 SNEGSKA (reference sequence). This CDR3 contains 13 residues. Trimming shortened V by 2 bases and J by 5 bases, and 12 bases separated the two germline ends. This clonotype has at least ten counts. The antigen is undetermined. The material sequenced was PBMCs, mostly from graft donor cells, taken 360 days after TCRalphabeta/CD19-depleted stem cell transplant. The sequence was obtained from a boy younger than two who had a stem cell transplant for acute myeloid leukemia, so the T cells may come from the graft donor. This chain joins TRBV20-1 and TRBJ2-5; D might be TRBD2 (5 bases). The DNA for the CDR3 is TGCAGTGCTAGACGGGCAGGCGGGGAGACCCAGTACTTC. This sequence encodes CSARRAGGETQYF.